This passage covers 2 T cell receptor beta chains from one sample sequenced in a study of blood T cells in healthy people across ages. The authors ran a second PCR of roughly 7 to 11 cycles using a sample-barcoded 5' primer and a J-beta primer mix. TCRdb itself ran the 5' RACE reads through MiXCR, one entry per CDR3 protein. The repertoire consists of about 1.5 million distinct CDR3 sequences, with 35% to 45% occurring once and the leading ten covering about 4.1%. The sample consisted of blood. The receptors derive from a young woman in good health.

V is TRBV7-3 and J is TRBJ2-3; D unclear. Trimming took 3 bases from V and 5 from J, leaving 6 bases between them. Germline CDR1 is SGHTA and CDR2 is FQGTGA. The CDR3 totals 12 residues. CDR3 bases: TGTGCCAGCAGCTTTACGGGAGATACGCAGTATTTT. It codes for CASSFTGDTQYF. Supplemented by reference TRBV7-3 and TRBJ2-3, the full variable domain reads GAGVSQTPSNKVTEKGKYVELRCDPISGHTALYWYRQSLGQGPEFLIYFQGTGAADDSGLPNDRFFAVRPEGSVSTLKIQRTERGDSAVYLCASSFTGDTQYFGPGTRLTVL.

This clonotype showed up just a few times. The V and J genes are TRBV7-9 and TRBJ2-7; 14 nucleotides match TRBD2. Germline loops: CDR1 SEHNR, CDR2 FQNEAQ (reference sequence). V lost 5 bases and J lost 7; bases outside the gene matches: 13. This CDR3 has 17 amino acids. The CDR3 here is CASSPPGLAGVNNEQYF. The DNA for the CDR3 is TGTGCCAGCAGCCCACCGGGACTAGCGGGAGTGAACAATGAGCAGTACTTC. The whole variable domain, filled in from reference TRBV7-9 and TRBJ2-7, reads DTGVSQNPRHKITKRGQNVTFRCDPISEHNRLYWYRQTLGQGPEFLTYFQNEAQLEKSRLLSDRFSAERPKGSFSTLEIQRTEQGDSAMYLCASSPPGLAGVNNEQYFGPGTRLTVT.